These 11 T cell receptor beta chains share one sample of origin, sequenced in a study of blood T cell repertoires in COVID-19. The data were produced by immunoSEQ multiplex PCR, yet TCRdb's version contains in-frame clones alone and is incomplete. There are some 110,000 clones in the sample; 70% to 85% occur only once, and around 7.6% lies in the top ten. Sequenced material: peripheral blood. The receptors shown here come from a man between 65 and 79 years old with active or convalescent COVID-19.

V and J are TRBV9 and TRBJ2-2, with a weak D call TRBD2 (6 bases). Trimming took off 4 bases at V and 7 bases at J, with 14 bases between the two ends. Germline CDR1 SGDLS, CDR2 YYNGEE. The CDR3 extends over 14 amino acids. The CDR3 region is CASSIRGGFGELFF. The CDR3 DNA reads as TGTGCCAGCAGCATCAGAGGAGGGTTCGGGGAGCTGTTTTTT.

The chain carries TRBV18 and TRBJ2-7, with 7 bases that match TRBD1. Germline V gene lookup returns CDR1 KGHSH and CDR2 LQKENI. This CDR3 has 13 amino acids. V lost 7 bases, J lost 2 bases, and 5 bases stayed unmatched. In DNA, the CDR3 is TGTGCCAGCTTCCGGACAGGAACCTACGAGCAGTACTTC. Its translation: CASFRTGTYEQYF.

V and J are TRBV27 and TRBJ1-2, with 9 bases matching TRBD1. The CDR3 runs 16 residues. V lost 3 bases, J lost 8 bases, and 13 bases stayed unmatched. From germline, CDR1 is MNHEY and CDR2 SMNVEV (reference sequence). Here the CDR3 DNA reads TGTGCCAGCAGTTTGCGGCCGGGACAGGGATTCGAGGGCTACACCTTC. Residues: CASSLRPGQGFEGYTF.

For the CDR3, the DNA is TGCGCCAGCAGCACACCCCCAGCGGGAGGTTTCATGTTTGAGCAGTTCTTC. It yields the protein CASSTPPAGGFMFEQFF. This rearrangement joins TRBV5-1 to TRBJ2-1; 9 nucleotides align to TRBD2. CDR3 length: 17 amino acids. The V gene end was trimmed by 4 bases and the J gene end by 9 bases; junction bases not matched to a gene: 17. Germline-derived CDR1 and CDR2 are SGHRS and YFSETQ.

V is TRBV7-6 and J is TRBJ1-2; the D is unclear. The CDR3 has 17 amino acids. V shed 1 base and J shed 2 bases, with 17 bases lying between them. The germline gives CDR1 SGHVS, CDR2 FNYEAQ. In nucleotides, the CDR3 is TGTGCCAGCAGCTTAGAACTTGGAGGCGTCGGGAACTATGGCTACACCTTC. Translating it yields CASSLELGGVGNYGYTF. Full variable domain (rest looked up from reference TRBV7-6 and TRBJ1-2): GAGVSQSPRYKVTKRGQDVALRCDPISGHVSLYWYRQALGQGPEFLTYFNYEAQQDKSGLPNDRFSAERPEGSISTLTIQRTEQRDSAMYRCASSLELGGVGNYGYTFGSGTRLTVV.

This sequence joins TRBV28 and TRBJ1-4; TRBD1 is a possible D gene (5 bases). V was clipped by 7 bases and J by 8 bases, with 17 bases between them. The germline gives CDR1 MDHEN, CDR2 SYDVKM. The CDR3 has 14 amino acids. This chain's CDR3 is CASKIFGAEEKLFF. The CDR3 DNA reads TGTGCCAGCAAGATTTTTGGGGCTGAAGAAAAACTGTTTTTT. The full variable domain, its missing parts supplied by reference TRBV28 and TRBJ1-4, is DVKVTQSSRYLVKRTGEKVFLECVQDMDHENMFWYRQDPGLGLRLIYFSYDVKMKEKGDIPEGYSVSREKKERFSLILESASTNQTSMYLCASKIFGAEEKLFFGSGTQLSVL.

This clone was seen once. The chain has TRBV27 and TRBJ1-5; a possible D gene is TRBD1 (5 bases). V lost 5 bases and J 2 bases, leaving 10 bases between the germline ends. The length of the CDR3 is 14 residues. Looked up from germline, CDR1 is MNHEY and CDR2 is SMNVEV (reference sequence). Written as DNA, the CDR3 is TGTGCCAGCAGTCGCGGGGGGGGCAATCAGCCCCAGCATTTT. Its protein is CASSRGGGNQPQHF.

V usage is TRBV10-2 and J usage is TRBJ2-2; 7 positions match TRBD1. CDR3 length equals 15 residues. Germline trimming cut 5 bases from V and 7 bases from J; bases unmatched to any gene: 10. CDR1 is WSHSY, CDR2 SAAADI, per germline. This CDR3 reads CASSQTGIVVGELFF. CDR3 coding DNA: TGCGCCAGCAGTCAGACAGGGATCGTAGTCGGGGAGCTGTTTTTT.

The CDR3 loop is CASSPRGGNTGELFF. The DNA for the CDR3 is TGTGCCAGCAGCCCACGCGGGGGGAACACCGGGGAGCTGTTTTTT. The chain couples TRBV5-4 to TRBJ2-2; 7 bases match TRBD2. V shed 4 bases and J 1 base; nucleotides not matched to a gene: 4. Looked up from germline, CDR1 is SGHNT and CDR2 is YYREEE (reference sequence). The CDR3 spans 15 residues.

V and J are TRBV7-2 and TRBJ2-3; maybe TRBD2 (6 bases). Germline CDR1 SGHTA, CDR2 FQGNSA. The germline V and J ends were trimmed by 7 bases and 0 bases, with 14 bases remaining between them. CDR3 length: 15 amino acids. The CDR3 nucleotides read TGTGCCAGCACCCCGGGAGTCAGTAGCACAGATACGCAGTATTTT. Its protein product is CASTPGVSSTDTQYF.

A single count supports this clone. This chain connects TRBV18 to TRBJ2-1, with D maybe TRBD1 (5 bases). The CDR3 runs to 12 residues. V dropped 3 bases and J dropped 6 bases, with 6 bases sitting between them. The germline CDR1 and CDR2 sequences are KGHSH and LQKENI. Here the CDR3 DNA reads TGTGCCAGCTCACCGCAGGGCAATGAGCAGTTCTTC. Amino acid sequence: CASSPQGNEQFF.